A selection of T cell receptor beta chains follows, all from one sample in a study of spatial heterogeneity in lung cancer. TCRdb processed the 5' RACE reads anew with MiXCR; each CDR3 protein has one entry. The table shows some 87,000 distinct CDR3 sequences, with around 10% occurring only once. The material sequenced was PBMCs, taken at surgery. Receptors were obtained from a male donor with early-stage non-small cell lung cancer. CDR3s include the opening cysteine and the closing phenylalanine or tryptophan. A D gene is named only where the DNA matches it firmly. The size entry is marked missing in some rows and otherwise reads once, few, many or a size class.

V	J	D	size	DNA	CDR3
TRBV5-1	TRBJ2-5	TRBD2	many	TGCGCCAGCAGCTCGACTAGCGGCCAAGAGACCCAGTACTTC	CASSSTSGQETQYF
TRBV29-1	TRBJ2-7	NA	many	TGCAGCGAAAATTGGGTGGTATGGGGGTACTTC	CSENWVVWGYF
TRBV2	TRBJ1-5	NA	many	TGTGCCATTTCGGGAAGTAGCAATCAGCCCCAGCATTTT	CAISGSSNQPQHF
TRBV28	TRBJ2-4	NA	NA	TGTGCCAGCAACGAGGCAAAAAACATTCAGTACTTC	CASNEAKNIQYF
TRBV3-1	TRBJ2-2	NA	few	TGTGCCAGCAGCCAAGGCGGGCGGTGGACAAACACCGGGGAGCTGTTTTTT	CASSQGGRWTNTGELFF
TRBV9	TRBJ2-3	NA	NA	TGTGCCAGCAGCGTAGATCGTCCAGATACGCAGTATTTT	CASSVDRPDTQYF
TRBV6-2/TRBV6-3	TRBJ2-1	NA	NA	TGTGCCAGCTCCTCCGAGGGGAGGAGCTCCTACAATGAGCAGTTCTTC	CASSSEGRSSYNEQFF
TRBV28	TRBJ1-5	NA	NA	TGTGCCAGCCAGGGAGGGCAAGGGGATCAGCCCCAGCATTTT	CASQGGQGDQPQHF
TRBV4-3	TRBJ2-5	TRBD1	few	TGCGCCAGCAGCCAAGGGGGACAGGGGATTAGGCAGACCCAGTACTTC	CASSQGGQGIRQTQYF
TRBV6-2/TRBV6-3	TRBJ2-7	TRBD2	NA	TGTGCCAGCAGTCCCCCTGGGGCGGGGGTGTCCTACGAGCAGTACTTC	CASSPPGAGVSYEQYF
TRBV29-1	TRBJ2-2	TRBD2	few	TGCAGCGTTCAGAAGCGGGGAGACACCGGGGAGCTGTTTTTT	CSVQKRGDTGELFF
TRBV28	TRBJ2-1	TRBD1	few	TGTGCCAGCACCAAAGCCGGGGACAGAAATGAGCAGTTCTTC	CASTKAGDRNEQFF
TRBV7-9	TRBJ2-1	TRBD2	few	TGTGCCAGCAGGCGACTAGCGGGGGGCCGCTACAATGAGCAGTTCTTC	CASRRLAGGRYNEQFF
TRBV29-1	TRBJ1-1	NA	few	TGCAGCGTTGAAGGAGGGGCCACTGAAGCTTTCTTT	CSVEGGATEAFF
TRBV7-2	TRBJ2-3	NA	many	TGTGCCAGCAGCTTAGCCCCGACTTGGGGGGATACGCAGTATTTT	CASSLAPTWGDTQYF